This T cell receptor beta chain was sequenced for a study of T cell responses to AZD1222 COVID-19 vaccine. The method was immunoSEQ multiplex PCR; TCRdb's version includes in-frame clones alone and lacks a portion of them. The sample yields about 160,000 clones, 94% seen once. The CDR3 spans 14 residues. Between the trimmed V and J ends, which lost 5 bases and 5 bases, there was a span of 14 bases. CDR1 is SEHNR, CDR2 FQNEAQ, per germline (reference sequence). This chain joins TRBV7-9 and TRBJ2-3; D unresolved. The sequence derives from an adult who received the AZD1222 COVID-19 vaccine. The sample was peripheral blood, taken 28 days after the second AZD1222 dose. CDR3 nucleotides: TGTGCCAGCAGCCTCGGATCCCCAGGAGATACGCAGTATTTT. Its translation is CASSLGSPGDTQYF.